This T cell receptor beta chain was captured by sequencing in a study of blood T cell repertoires in COVID-19. Only in-frame clones appear in the TCRdb table, and some are missing; sequencing was by immunoSEQ multiplex PCR. The data hold over 90,000 clones, with 85% to 90% observed a single time. Germline-derived CDR1 and CDR2 are SGHRS and YFSETQ. This CDR3 contains 19 residues. J gave up 3 bases and V 4 bases, and 15 bases lay outside the gene matches. The chain links TRBV5-1 to TRBJ2-7; 14 nucleotides match TRBD2. Input material: peripheral blood. This sequence was found in a woman aged 55-75 years in a cohort sampled during active or convalescent COVID-19. As DNA, the CDR3 is TGCGCCAGCAGCCCTCGCAGCGGACTAGCGGGAGGCCGATACTACGAGCAGTACTTC. Translated, it gives CASSPRSGLAGGRYYEQYF.